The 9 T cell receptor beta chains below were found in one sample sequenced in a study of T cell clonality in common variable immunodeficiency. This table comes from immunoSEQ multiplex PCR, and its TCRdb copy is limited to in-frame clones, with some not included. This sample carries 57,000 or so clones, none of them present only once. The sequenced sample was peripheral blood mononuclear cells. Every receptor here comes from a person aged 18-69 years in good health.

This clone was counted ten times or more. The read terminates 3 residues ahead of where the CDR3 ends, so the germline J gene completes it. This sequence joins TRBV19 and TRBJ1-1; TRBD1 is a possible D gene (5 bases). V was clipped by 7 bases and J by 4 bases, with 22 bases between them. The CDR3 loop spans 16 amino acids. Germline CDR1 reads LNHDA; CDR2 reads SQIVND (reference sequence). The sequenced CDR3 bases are TGTGCCAGTACCTCCAATCCCGGGGGAGTAGTCACTGAA. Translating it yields CASTSNPGGVVTE. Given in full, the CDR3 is CASTSNPGGVVTEAFF.

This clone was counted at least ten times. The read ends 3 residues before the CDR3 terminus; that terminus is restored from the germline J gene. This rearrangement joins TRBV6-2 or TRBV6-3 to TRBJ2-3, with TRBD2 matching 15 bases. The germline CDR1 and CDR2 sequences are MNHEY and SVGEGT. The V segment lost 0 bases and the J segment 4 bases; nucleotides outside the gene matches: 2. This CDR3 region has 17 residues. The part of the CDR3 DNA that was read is TGTGCCAGCAGTTACTCGGGACTAGCGGGGGGTCCAGATACG. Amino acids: CASSYSGLAGGPDT. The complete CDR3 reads CASSYSGLAGGPDTQYF.

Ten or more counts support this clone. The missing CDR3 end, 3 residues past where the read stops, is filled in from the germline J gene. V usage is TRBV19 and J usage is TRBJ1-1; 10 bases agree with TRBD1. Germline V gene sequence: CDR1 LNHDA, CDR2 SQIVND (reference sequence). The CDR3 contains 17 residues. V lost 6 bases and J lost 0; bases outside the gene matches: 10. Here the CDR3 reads CASRFRDRGPMNTEAFF. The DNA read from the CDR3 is TGTGCCAGTAGATTCCGGGACAGGGGACCAATGAACACTGAA. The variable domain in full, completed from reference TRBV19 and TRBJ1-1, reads DGGITQSPKYLFRKEGQNVTLSCEQNLNHDAMYWYRQDPGQGLRLIYYSQIVNDFQKGDIAEGYSVSREKKESFPLTVTSAQKNPTAFYLCASRFRDRGPMNTEAFFGQGTRLTVV.

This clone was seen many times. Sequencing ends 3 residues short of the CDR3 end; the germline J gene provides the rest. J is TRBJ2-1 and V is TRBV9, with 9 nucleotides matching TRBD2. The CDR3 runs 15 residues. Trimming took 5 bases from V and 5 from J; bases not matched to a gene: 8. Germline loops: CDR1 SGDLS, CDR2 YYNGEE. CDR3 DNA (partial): TGTGCCAGCAGTGACGGAGTAGCGGGAGACAATGAG. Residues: CASSDGVAGDNE. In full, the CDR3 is CASSDGVAGDNEQFF.

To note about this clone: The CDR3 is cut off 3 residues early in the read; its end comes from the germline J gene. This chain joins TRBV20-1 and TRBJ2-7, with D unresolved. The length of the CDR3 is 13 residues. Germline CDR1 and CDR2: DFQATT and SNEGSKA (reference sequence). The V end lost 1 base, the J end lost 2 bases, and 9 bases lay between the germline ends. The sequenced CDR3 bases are TGCAGTGCTAGAGGCAGTACGACCTACGAG. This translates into CSARGSTTYE. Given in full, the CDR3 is CSARGSTTYEQYF.

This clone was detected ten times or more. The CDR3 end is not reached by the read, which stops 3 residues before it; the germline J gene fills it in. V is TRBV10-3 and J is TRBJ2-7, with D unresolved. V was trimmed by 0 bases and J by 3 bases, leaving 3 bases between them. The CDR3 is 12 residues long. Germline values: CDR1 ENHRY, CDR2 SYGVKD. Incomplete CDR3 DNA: TGTGCCATCAGTGAGTCCAGCTACGAG. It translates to CAISESSYE. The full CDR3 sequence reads CAISESSYEQYF.

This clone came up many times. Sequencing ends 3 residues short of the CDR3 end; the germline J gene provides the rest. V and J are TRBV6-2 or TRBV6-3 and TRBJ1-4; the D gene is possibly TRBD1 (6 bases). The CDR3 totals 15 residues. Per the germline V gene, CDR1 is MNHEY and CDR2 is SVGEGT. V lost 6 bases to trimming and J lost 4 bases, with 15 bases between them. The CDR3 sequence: CASRPGGGRNEKLFF. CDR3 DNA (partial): TGTGCCAGCAGACCTGGGGGGGGCCGTAATGAAAAA.

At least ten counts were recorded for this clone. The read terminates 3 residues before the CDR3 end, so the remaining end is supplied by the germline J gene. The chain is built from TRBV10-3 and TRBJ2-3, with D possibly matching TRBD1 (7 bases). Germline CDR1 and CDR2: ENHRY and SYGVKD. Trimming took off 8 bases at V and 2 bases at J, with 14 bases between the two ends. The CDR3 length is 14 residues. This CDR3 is CAISGGQITDTQYF. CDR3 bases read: TGTGCCATCTCCGGGGGACAGATCACAGATACG.

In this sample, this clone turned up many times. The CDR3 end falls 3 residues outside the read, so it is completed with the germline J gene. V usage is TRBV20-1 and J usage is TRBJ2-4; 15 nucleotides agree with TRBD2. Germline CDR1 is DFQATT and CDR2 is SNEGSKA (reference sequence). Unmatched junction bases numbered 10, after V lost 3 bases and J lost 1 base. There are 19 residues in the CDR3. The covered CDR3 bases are TGCAGTGCTAGCGTAGGACTAGCGGGAGGGGGTAGGGCCAAAAACATT. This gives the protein CSASVGLAGGGRAKNI. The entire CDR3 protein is CSASVGLAGGGRAKNIQYF.